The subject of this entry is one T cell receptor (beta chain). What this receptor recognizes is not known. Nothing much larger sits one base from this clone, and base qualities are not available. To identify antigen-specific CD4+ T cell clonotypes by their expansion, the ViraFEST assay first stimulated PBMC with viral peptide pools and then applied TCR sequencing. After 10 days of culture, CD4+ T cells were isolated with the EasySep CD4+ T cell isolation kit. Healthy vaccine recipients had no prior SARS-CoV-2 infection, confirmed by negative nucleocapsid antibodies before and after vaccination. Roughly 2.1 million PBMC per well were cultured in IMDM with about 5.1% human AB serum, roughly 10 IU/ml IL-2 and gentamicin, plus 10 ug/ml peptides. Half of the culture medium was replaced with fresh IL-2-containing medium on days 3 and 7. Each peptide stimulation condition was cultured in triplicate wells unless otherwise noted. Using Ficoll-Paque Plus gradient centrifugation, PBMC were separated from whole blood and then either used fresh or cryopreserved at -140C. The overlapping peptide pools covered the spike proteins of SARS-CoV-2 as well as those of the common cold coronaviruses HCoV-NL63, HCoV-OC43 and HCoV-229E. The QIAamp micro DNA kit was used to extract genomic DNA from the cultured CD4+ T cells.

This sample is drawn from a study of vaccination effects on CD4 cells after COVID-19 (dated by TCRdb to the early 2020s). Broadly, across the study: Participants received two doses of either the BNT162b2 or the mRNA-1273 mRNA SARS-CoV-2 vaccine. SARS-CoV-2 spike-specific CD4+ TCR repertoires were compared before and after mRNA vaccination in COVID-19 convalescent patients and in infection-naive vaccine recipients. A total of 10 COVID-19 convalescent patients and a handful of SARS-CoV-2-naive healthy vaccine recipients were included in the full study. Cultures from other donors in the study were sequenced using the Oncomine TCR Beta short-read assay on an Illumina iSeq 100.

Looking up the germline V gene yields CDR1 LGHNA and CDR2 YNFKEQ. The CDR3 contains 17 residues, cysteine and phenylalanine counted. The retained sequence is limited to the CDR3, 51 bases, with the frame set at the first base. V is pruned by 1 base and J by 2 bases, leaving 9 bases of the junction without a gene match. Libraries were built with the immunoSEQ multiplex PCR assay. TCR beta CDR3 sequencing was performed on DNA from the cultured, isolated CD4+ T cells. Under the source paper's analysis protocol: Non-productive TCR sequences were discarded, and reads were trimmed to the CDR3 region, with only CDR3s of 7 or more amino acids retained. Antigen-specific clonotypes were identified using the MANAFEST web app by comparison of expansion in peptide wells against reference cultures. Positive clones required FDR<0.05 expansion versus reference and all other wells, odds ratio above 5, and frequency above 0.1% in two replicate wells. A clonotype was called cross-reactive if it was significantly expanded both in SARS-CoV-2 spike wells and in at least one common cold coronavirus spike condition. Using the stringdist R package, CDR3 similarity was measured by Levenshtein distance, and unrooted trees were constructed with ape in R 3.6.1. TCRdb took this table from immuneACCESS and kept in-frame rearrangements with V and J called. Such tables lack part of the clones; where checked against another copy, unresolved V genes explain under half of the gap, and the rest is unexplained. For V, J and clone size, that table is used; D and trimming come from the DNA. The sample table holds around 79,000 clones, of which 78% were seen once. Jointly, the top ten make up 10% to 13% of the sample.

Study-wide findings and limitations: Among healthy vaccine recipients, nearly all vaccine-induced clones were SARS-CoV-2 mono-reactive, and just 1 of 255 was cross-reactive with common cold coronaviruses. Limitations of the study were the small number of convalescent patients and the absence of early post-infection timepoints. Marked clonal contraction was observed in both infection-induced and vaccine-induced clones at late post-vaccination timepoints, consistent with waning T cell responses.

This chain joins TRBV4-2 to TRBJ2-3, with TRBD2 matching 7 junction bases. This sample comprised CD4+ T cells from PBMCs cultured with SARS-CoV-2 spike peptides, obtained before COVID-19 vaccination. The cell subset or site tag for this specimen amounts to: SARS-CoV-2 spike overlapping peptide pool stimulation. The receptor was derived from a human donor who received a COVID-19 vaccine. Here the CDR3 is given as CASSQGGGEGPTDTQYF. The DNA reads TGTGCCAGCAGCCAAGGTGGGGGGGAGGGTCCCACAGATACGCAGTATTTT.